Included here is one T cell receptor beta chain sequence, with context. The antigen is undetermined. Germline CDR1 reads SGHAT; CDR2 reads FQNNGV. Losses at the gene ends were 3 bases for V and 2 bases for J; bases not matched to a gene: 13. The CDR3 length is 18 residues. Generated by immunoSEQ multiplex PCR, the TCRdb table keeps only in-frame clones and is missing some. The sample holds some 190,000 clones, just over 90% seen once. The sample comes from a study of T cell responses to AZD1222 COVID-19 vaccine. General observations from the study: Among those given AZD1222, only five to seven were seropositive at baseline. No day 14 peak samples; only post-peak repertoires were characterized. Following two doses of AZD1222, Spike-specific TCR breadth and depth rose.

This TCR came from an adult who received the AZD1222 COVID-19 vaccine. The V and J genes are TRBV11-2 and TRBJ2-1; 7 positions match TRBD1. Specimen: peripheral blood, collected 28 days after the second AZD1222 dose. The CDR3 loop reads CASSLAGGAGLAYNEQFF. The CDR3 DNA reads TGTGCCAGCAGCTTGGCAGGGGGTGCCGGGCTTGCCTACAATGAGCAGTTCTTC. Full variable domain (outside the CDR3, taken from reference TRBV11-2 and TRBJ2-1): EAGVAQSPRYKIIEKRQSVAFWCNPISGHATLYWYQQILGQGPKLLIQFQNNGVVDDSQLPKDRFSAERLKGVDSTLKIQPAKLEDSAVYLCASSLAGGAGLAYNEQFFGPGTRLTVL.